Listed below are T cell receptor beta chains from one sample, sequenced in a study of OX40 agonist ivuxolimab in advanced cancers. Assay used: immunoSEQ multiplex PCR; TCRdb lists only in-frame clones, some missing. The repertoire holds about 60,000 clones, with about 88% as singletons. The source was CD4+ or CD8+ T cells sorted from blood, collected in a trial of the OX40 agonist ivuxolimab. These receptors all come from an adult with an advanced solid tumor such as melanoma, head and neck, liver or kidney cancer. CDR3s include the opening cysteine and the closing phenylalanine or tryptophan. D genes are given only for firm matches. Part of the rows lack a size; the others show once, few, many or a class for expanded clones.

J	size	V	D	CDR3	DNA
TRBJ2-7	.	TRBV5-1	.	CASSLVGRAREQYF	TGCGCCAGCAGCTTGGTGGGCAGGGCGAGGGAGCAGTACTTC
TRBJ2-7	once	TRBV30	TRBD1	CAWSRGQAYEQYF	TGTGCCTGGAGTCGAGGACAGGCCTACGAGCAGTACTTC
TRBJ2-7	few	TRBV4-2	.	CASSQVGRWTNEQYF	TGTGCCAGCAGCCAAGTTGGGCGTTGGACCAACGAGCAGTACTTC
TRBJ1-2	.	TRBV28	TRBD1	CASRPRDRRYGYTF	TGTGCCAGCAGACCGCGGGACAGAAGGTATGGCTACACCTTC
TRBJ1-1	.	TRBV6-1	.	CASRAGHLNTEAFF	TGTGCCAGCAGGGCGGGACATCTGAACACTGAAGCTTTCTTT
TRBJ1-2	.	TRBV5-5	.	CASSPLRIANYGYTF	TGTGCCAGCAGCCCTTTGAGGATAGCTAACTATGGCTACACCTTC
TRBJ2-7	.	TRBV19	TRBD2	CASSISSLAGVEQYF	TGTGCCAGTAGTATAAGTAGTCTAGCGGGAGTCGAGCAGTACTTC
TRBJ2-3	once	TRBV18	.	CASSPPGMSDTQYF	TGTGCCAGCTCACCACCAGGGATGTCAGATACGCAGTATTTT
TRBJ2-7	.	TRBV7-8	.	CASLPMLSAYEQYF	TGTGCCAGCCTCCCCATGCTATCTGCCTACGAGCAGTACTTC
TRBJ1-2	.	TRBV5-1	.	CASSLAWDSGYTF	TGCGCCAGCAGCTTGGCATGGGACTCGGGCTACACCTTC
TRBJ2-3	few	TRBV2	.	CASSQDLGTQYF	TGTGCCAGCAGTCAGGACTTAGGTACGCAGTATTTT
TRBJ2-7	.	TRBV14	TRBD2	CASSETSGRGEQYF	TGTGCCAGCAGCGAAACTAGCGGGAGGGGCGAGCAGTACTTC
TRBJ1-5	.	TRBV27	TRBD1	CASSPRSGTGNQPQHF	TGTGCCAGCAGCCCGAGATCCGGGACAGGCAATCAGCCCCAGCATTTT
TRBJ2-7	.	TRBV27	.	CASRPGHESYEQYF	TGTGCCAGCAGACCGGGACACGAATCCTACGAGCAGTACTTC
TRBJ1-2	once	TRBV10-3	.	CAISPGGGGYTF	TGTGCCATCAGTCCCGGGGGAGGGGGCTACACCTTC
TRBJ2-2	.	TRBV7-8	.	CASSRTLNTGELFF	TGTGCCAGCAGTCGGACTTTAAACACCGGGGAGCTGTTTTTT
TRBJ2-3	.	TRBV10-3	.	CAISVGYSGHTDTQYF	TGTGCCATCAGTGTGGGCTATTCCGGACACACAGATACGCAGTATTTT
TRBJ2-3	.	TRBV5-6	TRBD1	CASSFSRGLDTQYF	TGTGCCAGCAGCTTTAGCAGGGGGCTAGATACGCAGTATTTT
TRBJ1-2	.	TRBV27	.	CASSFYGGGGQSF	TGTGCCAGCAGTTTTTACGGAGGTGGGGGTCAATCCTTC
TRBJ2-3	.	TRBV2	.	CASSVFGSTDTQYF	TGTGCCAGCAGTGTATTCGGGAGCACAGATACGCAGTATTTT
TRBJ1-3	once	TRBV7-2	.	CASSQSGLGNTIYF	TGTGCCAGCAGCCAGAGTGGGCTGGGAAACACCATATATTTT
TRBJ2-7	.	TRBV11-2	.	CASSLVSRARSYEQYF	TGTGCCAGCAGCTTAGTCTCCCGGGCAAGATCCTACGAGCAGTACTTC
TRBJ1-2	.	TRBV5-1	TRBD1	CASSLETDRGNGYTF	TGCGCCAGCAGCTTGGAGACGGACAGGGGGAATGGCTACACCTTC
TRBJ2-1	.	TRBV7-9	TRBD2	CASSKTSGSYNEQFF	TGTGCCAGCAGCAAGACTAGCGGCTCCTACAATGAGCAGTTCTTC
TRBJ2-1	.	TRBV2	TRBD2	CASSDIPGLAIYNEQFF	TGTGCCAGCAGTGATATACCGGGACTAGCTATTTACAATGAGCAGTTCTTC
TRBJ2-7	.	TRBV19	TRBD2	CASSIPRGGYYF	TGTGCCAGTAGTATACCCCGGGGGGGGTATTACTTC
TRBJ2-3	.	TRBV10-3	TRBD2	CAISEARTSGRADTQYF	TGTGCCATCAGTGAGGCCCGGACTAGCGGGAGGGCCGATACGCAGTATTTT
TRBJ2-3	.	TRBV5-4	.	CASSLSPLARGTDTQYF	TGTGCCAGCAGCTTGTCCCCACTAGCGAGGGGGACAGATACGCAGTATTTT
TRBJ1-1	.	TRBV6-5	.	CASSYGGANTEAFF	TGTGCCAGCAGTTACGGGGGGGCGAACACTGAAGCTTTCTTT
TRBJ2-7	.	TRBV30	.	CAWSLQSYEQYF	TGTGCCTGGAGTTTACAGTCCTACGAGCAGTACTTC
TRBJ2-1	once	TRBV5-1	.	CASSLGISSYNEQFF	TGCGCCAGCAGCTTGGGTATTAGCTCCTACAATGAGCAGTTCTTC